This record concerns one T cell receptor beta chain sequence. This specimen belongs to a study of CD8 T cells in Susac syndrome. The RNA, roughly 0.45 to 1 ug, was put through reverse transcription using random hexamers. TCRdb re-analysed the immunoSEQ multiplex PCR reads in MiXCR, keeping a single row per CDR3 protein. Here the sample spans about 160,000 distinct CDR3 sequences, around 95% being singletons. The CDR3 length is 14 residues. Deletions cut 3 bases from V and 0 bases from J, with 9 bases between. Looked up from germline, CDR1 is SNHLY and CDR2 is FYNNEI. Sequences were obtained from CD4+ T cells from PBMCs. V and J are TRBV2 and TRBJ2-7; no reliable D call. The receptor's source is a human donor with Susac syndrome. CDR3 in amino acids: CASSDEPISYEQYF. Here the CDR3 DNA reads TGTGCCAGCAGTGACGAGCCTATCTCCTACGAGCAGTACTTC.